Included here is one T cell receptor beta chain sequence, with context. This entry comes from a study of shared clonotypes between healthy human individuals. The assay was immunoSEQ multiplex PCR, and TCRdb's table has in-frame clones only and misses some. In the table there are approximately 1.5 million clones, approximately 98.5% of which are singletons. The TCR originated in a man aged 25-45 years in good health. The sequenced material came from naive CD4+ T cells sorted from blood. The subset is: CD45RA+ positively selected.

CDR3 sequence: CASSYGRGLSYEQYF. In DNA, the CDR3 is TGTGCCAGCAGTTACGGCAGGGGGCTATCCTACGAGCAGTACTTC. The chain couples TRBV6-5 to TRBJ2-7, with TRBD1 matching 8 bases. Germline trimming cut 2 bases from V and 1 base from J; bases unmatched to any gene: 4. Germline-derived CDR1 and CDR2 are MNHEY and SVGAGI. This CDR3 spans 15 amino acids.